The present TCR beta chain was sequenced within a study of cytomegalovirus exposure and HLA in healthy donors. Study-wide findings and caveats: Associated with cytomegalovirus, according to the listing, were 164 TCR beta chains. Most TCR sequences were rare, but some public TCRs occurred in many donors.

CDR1 and CDR2 from the germline V gene are SGHNT and YYREEE (reference sequence). This CDR3 is built from 13 residues. Trimming cost V 4 bases and J 2 bases, with 10 bases left between them. This table comes from immunoSEQ multiplex PCR, and its TCRdb copy is limited to in-frame clones, with some not included. Here the sample spans about 79,000 clones, over 85% being singletons. Concerning this clone: Antigen specificity is unknown.

The V and J genes are TRBV5-4 and TRBJ2-7; D is undetermined. Sequenced material: PBMCs. The receptor was isolated from a young woman in good health and CMV-seronegative. CDR3 bases: TGTGCCAGCAGCCGCGGCAGAGCCTACGAGCAGTACTTC. It yields the protein CASSRGRAYEQYF.